This passage covers 19 T cell receptor beta chains from one sample sequenced in a study of cytomegalovirus exposure and HLA in healthy donors. Primers included in the PCR were 60 Vbeta and 13 Jbeta primers. The protocol was immunoSEQ multiplex PCR, while the TCRdb copy is restricted to in-frame clones and leaves out a portion. The table has about 170,000 clones, 77% seen once. The sample comprised PBMCs. These receptors were taken from a female donor in good health and CMV-seronegative.

The chain is built from TRBV2 and TRBJ2-2; D is uncertain. CDR1 SNHLY and CDR2 FYNNEI come from the germline V gene. Trimming removed 8 bases at V and 3 bases at J, with 10 bases between. This CDR3 has 13 residues. In DNA form, the CDR3 reads TGTGCCAGCGGCGGCGGTTACACCGGGGAGCTGTTTTTT. The encoded protein is CASGGGYTGELFF.

The rearrangement links TRBV28 to TRBJ2-1; 7 nucleotides align to TRBD1. The germline V gene has CDR1 MDHEN and CDR2 SYDVKM. Losses at the gene ends were 3 bases for V and 15 bases for J; bases not matched to a gene: 5. This CDR3 region has 11 residues. In nucleotides, the CDR3 is TGTGCCAGCAGTTTCGACAGGGATCGGTTCTTC. Protein sequence: CASSFDRDRFF.

This rearrangement joins TRBV15 to TRBJ2-5; 9 nucleotides line up with TRBD2. The CDR3 extends over 14 amino acids. Germline CDR1 LNHNV, CDR2 YYDKDF (reference sequence). Unmatched junction bases numbered 6, after V lost 5 bases and J lost 5 bases. CDR3 protein: CATSGRGGGETQYF. CDR3 sequence (DNA): TGTGCCACCAGCGGGCGGGGGGGCGGTGAGACCCAGTACTTC. The full variable domain, its missing parts supplied by reference TRBV15 and TRBJ2-5, is DAMVIQNPRYQVTQFGKPVTLSCSQTLNHNVMYWYQQKSSQAPKLLFHYYDKDFNNEADTPDNFQSRRPNTSFCFLDIRSPGLGDTAMYLCATSGRGGGETQYFGPGTRLLVL.

This chain joins TRBV28 and TRBJ2-2; the match to TRBD1 covers 10 bases. J gave up 5 bases and V 1 base, and 1 base lay outside the gene matches. Germline CDR1 is MDHEN and CDR2 is SYDVKM. The CDR3 contains 15 residues. CDR3 protein: CASSLLGQGTGELFF. In nucleotides, the CDR3 is TGTGCCAGCAGTTTATTGGGACAGGGGACCGGGGAGCTGTTTTTT.

In this sample, this clone turned up once. The gene calls are TRBV10-3 and TRBJ2-5; a possible D gene is TRBD2 (7 bases). Germline CDR1 is ENHRY and CDR2 is SYGVKD. The V end was cut by 7 bases, the J end by 5 bases, with 20 bases between. The CDR3 has 15 amino acids. CDR3 loop: CAIKGEGREGETQYF. For the CDR3, the DNA is TGTGCCATCAAGGGGGAGGGGCGTGAGGGTGAGACCCAGTACTTC.

This clone was counted between two and nine times. The genes are TRBV6-4 and TRBJ2-3; D possibly corresponds to TRBD1 (6 bases). Germline V gives CDR1 MRHNA, CDR2 SNTAGT. V was clipped by 2 bases and J by 2 bases, with 20 bases between them. This CDR3 is built from 18 residues. The CDR3 DNA reads as TGTGCCAGCAGTGACGCACACCAACAGGGAGAGTACACAGATACGCAGTATTTT. Amino acids: CASSDAHQQGEYTDTQYF.

This clone was picked up a small number of times. V usage is TRBV19 and J usage is TRBJ1-1; possible D gene TRBD1, 5 bases. CDR1 and CDR2 (germline): LNHDA, SQIVND (reference sequence). This CDR3 has 13 amino acids. Trimming cost V 3 bases and J 3 bases, with 8 bases left between them. The CDR3 DNA follows: TGTGCCAGTAGTATTCAGGGTTACACTGAAGCTTTCTTT. Amino acids: CASSIQGYTEAFF.

This chain connects TRBV23-1 to TRBJ1-4; the match to TRBD1 covers 8 bases. TRBV23-1 is sorted into the ORF group, with uncertain function. Unmatched junction bases numbered 12, after V lost 0 bases and J lost 3 bases. The CDR3 runs 19 residues. The CDR3 DNA follows: TGCGCCAGCAGTCAATCTTTGGACAGGGAGTCGGGTGCTAATGAAAAACTGTTTTTT. Amino acids: CASSQSLDRESGANEKLFF.

This chain connects TRBV6-1 to TRBJ2-7, with D unresolved. Looked up from germline, CDR1 is MNHNS and CDR2 is SASEGT. V shed 4 bases and J shed 4 bases, with 11 bases lying between them. The CDR3 length is 13 residues. CDR3 amino acids: CASSADIPYEQYF. DNA of the CDR3: TGTGCCAGCAGTGCAGACATCCCTTACGAGCAGTACTTC.

This clone was seen only once. The chain joins TRBV19 to TRBJ2-7, with 14 bases lining up with TRBD2. Germline assignment: CDR1 LNHDA and CDR2 SQIVND (reference sequence). CDR3 length: 16 residues. J gave up 1 base and V 4 bases, and 3 bases lay outside the gene matches. In DNA form, the CDR3 reads TGTGCCAGTAGTACCGGACTAGCGGGAGGTTCCTACGAGCAGTACTTC. Protein sequence: CASSTGLAGGSYEQYF.

The genes are TRBV18 and TRBJ1-1, with 9 positions matching TRBD1. V trimming: 2 bases; J trimming: 7 bases; junction bases outside the gene matches: 2. The CDR3 is made up of 13 amino acids. Per the germline V gene, CDR1 is KGHSH and CDR2 is LQKENI. The chain's CDR3 is CASSPRTGVEAFF. CDR3 sequence (DNA): TGTGCCAGCTCACCAAGGACAGGGGTTGAAGCTTTCTTT.

V and J are TRBV6-5 and TRBJ1-1; D perhaps matches TRBD1 (6 bases). Germline V gives CDR1 MNHEY, CDR2 SVGAGI. The CDR3 sequence is 15 residues long. The ends were cut back, 6 bases at V and 1 base at J, with 15 bases in the middle. This CDR3 reads CASSRGGGGNTEAFF. The CDR3 region has the DNA TGTGCCAGCAGCAGAGGGGGGGGTGGGAACACTGAAGCTTTCTTT.

This clone appeared a few times. The V and J genes are TRBV6-6 and TRBJ1-1; D is possibly TRBD1 (6 bases). Trimming took 5 bases from V and 0 from J, leaving 10 bases between them. From germline, CDR1 is MNHNY and CDR2 SVGAGI (reference sequence). The CDR3 has 14 amino acids. CDR3: CASSEGQMNTEAFF. CDR3 in DNA: TGTGCCAGCAGTGAGGGACAAATGAACACTGAAGCTTTCTTT.

V is TRBV29-1 and J is TRBJ1-2; TRBD1 might be the D (5 bases). The CDR3 runs 13 residues. CDR1 and CDR2 (germline): SQVTM, ANQGSEA. V was pared by 4 bases and J by 4 bases, with 13 bases between. CDR3 DNA sequence: TGCAGCGTTGTAGGGCAGGGCGGCTATGGCTACACCTTC. The encoded protein is CSVVGQGGYGYTF. Drawing the rest from reference TRBV29-1 and TRBJ1-2, the complete variable domain is SAVISQKPSRDICQRGTSLTIQCQVDSQVTMMFWYRQQPGQSLTLIATANQGSEATYESGFVIDKFPISRPNLTFSTLTVSNMSPEDSSIYLCSVVGQGGYGYTFGSGTRLTVV.

The V call is TRBV19, the J call TRBJ1-1, with TRBD1 matching 11 bases. Germline values: CDR1 LNHDA, CDR2 SQIVND (reference sequence). The CDR3 runs 20 residues. After removal of 1 base from V and 0 bases from J, the junction contained 13 bases not matched to a gene. The CDR3 sequence: CASSIGRLDRGPLMNTEAFF. The CDR3 bases are TGTGCCAGTAGTATAGGTAGGTTGGACAGGGGGCCCCTTATGAACACTGAAGCTTTCTTT.

The chain joins TRBV12-5 to TRBJ2-2; 9 bases map to TRBD1. The germline CDR1 and CDR2 sequences are LGHNT and FRNRAP. The V and J ends lost 4 bases and 5 bases, in that order; junction bases with no gene match: 2. This CDR3 contains 14 residues. In DNA, the CDR3 is TGTGCTAGTGGTTGGGGGACAGGGACCGGGGAGCTGTTTTTT. Amino acids: CASGWGTGTGELFF. Looking up the rest from reference TRBV12-5 and TRBJ2-2 gives the full variable domain: DARVTQTPRHKVTEMGQEVTMRCQPILGHNTVFWYRQTMMQGLELLAYFRNRAPLDDSGMPKDRFSAEMPDATLATLKIQPSEPRDSAVYFCASGWGTGTGELFFGEGSRLTVL.

This chain links TRBV6-5 with TRBJ2-3, with D perhaps matching TRBD1 (6 bases). The V end was cut by 2 bases, the J end by 2 bases, with 8 bases between. Per germline, CDR1 MNHEY and CDR2 SVGAGI. The CDR3 runs 14 residues. CDR3 in DNA: TGTGCCAGCAGTTACCGGGACACCACAGATACGCAGTATTTT. As protein: CASSYRDTTDTQYF.

This rearrangement joins TRBV7-3 to TRBJ2-7, with 9 positions matching TRBD2. The J segment lost 5 bases and the V segment lost 5 bases, leaving 13 bases of the junction unmatched. This CDR3 has 16 residues. CDR1 and CDR2 from the germline V gene are SGHTA and FQGTGA. The DNA of the CDR3 is TGTGCCAGCAGCCACACCGGGAGCGGGGGGAGAAACGAGCAGTACTTC. It is translated as CASSHTGSGGRNEQYF. Based on the CDR3 plus reference TRBV7-3 and TRBJ2-7, the full variable domain is GAGVSQTPSNKVTEKGKYVELRCDPISGHTALYWYRQSLGQGPEFLIYFQGTGAADDSGLPNDRFFAVRPEGSVSTLKIQRTERGDSAVYLCASSHTGSGGRNEQYFGPGTRLTVT.

The V call is TRBV7-3, the J call TRBJ2-3; the D gene is possibly TRBD2 (6 bases). The CDR3 has 15 amino acids. The germline gives CDR1 SGHTA, CDR2 FQGTGA. With 5 bases removed from V and 2 bases from J, the gap between germline ends came to 14 bases. CDR3 in DNA: TGTGCCAGCAGCATTAGCGGAGTTTACACAGATACGCAGTATTTT. This translates into CASSISGVYTDTQYF.